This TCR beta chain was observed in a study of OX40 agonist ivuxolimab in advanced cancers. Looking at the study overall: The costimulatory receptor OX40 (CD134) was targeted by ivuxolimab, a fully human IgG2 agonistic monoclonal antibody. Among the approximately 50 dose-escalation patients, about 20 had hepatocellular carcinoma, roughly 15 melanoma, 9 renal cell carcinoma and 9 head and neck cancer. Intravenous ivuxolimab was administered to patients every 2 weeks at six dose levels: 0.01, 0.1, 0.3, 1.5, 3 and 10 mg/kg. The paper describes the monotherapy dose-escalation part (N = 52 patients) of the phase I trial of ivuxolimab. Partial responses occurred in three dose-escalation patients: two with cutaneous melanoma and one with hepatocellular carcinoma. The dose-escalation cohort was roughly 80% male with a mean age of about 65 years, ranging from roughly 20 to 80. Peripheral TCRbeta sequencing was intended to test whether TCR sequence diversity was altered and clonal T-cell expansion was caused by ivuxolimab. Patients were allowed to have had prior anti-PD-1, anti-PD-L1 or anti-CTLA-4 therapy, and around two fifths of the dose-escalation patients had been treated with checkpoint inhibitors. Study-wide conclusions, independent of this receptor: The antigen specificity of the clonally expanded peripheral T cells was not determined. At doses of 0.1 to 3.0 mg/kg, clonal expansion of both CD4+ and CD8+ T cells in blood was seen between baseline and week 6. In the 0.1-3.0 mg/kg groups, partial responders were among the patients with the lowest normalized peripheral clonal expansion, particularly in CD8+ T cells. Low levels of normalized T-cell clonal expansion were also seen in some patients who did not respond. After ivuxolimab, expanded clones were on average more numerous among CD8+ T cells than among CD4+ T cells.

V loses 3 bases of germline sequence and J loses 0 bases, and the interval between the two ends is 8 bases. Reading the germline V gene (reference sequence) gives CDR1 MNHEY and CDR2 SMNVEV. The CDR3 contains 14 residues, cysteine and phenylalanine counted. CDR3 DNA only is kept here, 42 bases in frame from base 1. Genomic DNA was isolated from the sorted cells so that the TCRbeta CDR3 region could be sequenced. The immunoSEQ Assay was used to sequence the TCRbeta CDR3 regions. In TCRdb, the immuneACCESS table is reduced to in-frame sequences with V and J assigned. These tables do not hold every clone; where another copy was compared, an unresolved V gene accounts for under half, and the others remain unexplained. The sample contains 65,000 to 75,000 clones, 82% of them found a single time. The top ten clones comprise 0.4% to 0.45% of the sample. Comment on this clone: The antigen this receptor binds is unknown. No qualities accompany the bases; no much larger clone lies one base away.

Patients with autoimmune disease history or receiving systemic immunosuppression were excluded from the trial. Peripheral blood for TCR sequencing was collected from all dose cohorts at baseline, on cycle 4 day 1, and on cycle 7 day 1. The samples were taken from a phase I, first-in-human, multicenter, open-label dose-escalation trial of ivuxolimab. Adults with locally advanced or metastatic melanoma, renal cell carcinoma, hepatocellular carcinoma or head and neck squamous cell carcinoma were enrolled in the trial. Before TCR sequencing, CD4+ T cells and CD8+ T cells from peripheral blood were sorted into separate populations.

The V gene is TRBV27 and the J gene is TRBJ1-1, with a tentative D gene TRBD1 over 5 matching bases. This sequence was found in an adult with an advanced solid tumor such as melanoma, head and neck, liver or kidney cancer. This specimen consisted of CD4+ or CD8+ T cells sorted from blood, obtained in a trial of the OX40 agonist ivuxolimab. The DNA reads TGTGCCAGCAGTTTTCAGGGAATGAACACTGAAGCTTTCTTT. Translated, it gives CASSFQGMNTEAFF.